The TCR beta chain under discussion was sequenced for a study of spatial heterogeneity in lung cancer. As for the study in general: Detection consistently captured more beta-chain sequences than alpha-chain sequences.

Noted time point: sample taken at primary tumor resection. The input material, whole RNA from tumor, nontumor lung or frozen PBMC, was sequenced unsorted. Germline V CDR1 and CDR2: SEHNR, FQNEAQ (reference sequence). Trimming left V 8 bases short and J 5 bases short, with 18 bases between. The length of the CDR3 is 14 residues. From the 5' RACE reads, TCRdb called clonotypes with MiXCR, one entry per CDR3 protein. Of tens of thousands of distinct CDR3 sequences listed, 4.5% to 7% are singletons. This clonotype was detected ten times or more. Its target is not known. Findings of the study overall: Among blood samples, ubiquitous expanded tumor TCRs appeared more at resection than at follow-up.

Sequenced here: PBMCs, sampled at surgery. The source of this sequence is a male donor with early-stage non-small cell lung cancer. This chain joins TRBV7-9 and TRBJ2-5, with a tentative D call TRBD2 (6 bases). The CDR3 loop is CASSTMGGGETQYF. The CDR3 DNA reads TGTGCCAGCTCCACAATGGGGGGAGGCGAGACCCAGTACTTC.